These 14 T cell receptor beta chains came from one sample sequenced in a study of blood T cells in healthy people across ages. A J-beta primer mix and a sample-barcoded 5' primer were used in a second PCR of roughly 7 to 12 cycles. TCRdb reprocessed the 5' RACE reads via MiXCR and lists one record per CDR3 protein. The sample consists of some 670,000 distinct CDR3 sequences, around 50% of them appearing once. The sample taken for sequencing was blood. These TCRs come from a woman older than 75 in good health.

V gene TRBV10-3 combines with J gene TRBJ2-7; weak D call: TRBD2 (6 bases). Deletions cut 8 bases from V and 2 bases from J, with 10 bases between. This CDR3 has 12 residues. CDR1 is ENHRY and CDR2 is SYGVKD in the germline V gene. The CDR3 protein is CAIAPGAYEQYF. CDR3 DNA: TGTGCCATCGCGCCGGGGGCCTACGAGCAGTACTTC.

This clonotype came up many times. The chain carries TRBV6-4 and TRBJ2-1; 7 bases are shared with TRBD2. Germline values: CDR1 MRHNA, CDR2 SNTAGT. V trimming: 5 bases; J trimming: 0 bases; junction bases outside the gene matches: 10. The CDR3 covers 17 residues. The CDR3 loop reads CASSPTASGGSYNEQFF. The CDR3 DNA sequence: TGTGCCAGCAGTCCTACAGCTAGCGGAGGCTCCTACAATGAGCAGTTCTTC.

This clonotype was seen more than once but under ten times. This chain links TRBV7-9 with TRBJ2-5, with a tentative D call TRBD2 (5 bases). The V gene's germline CDR1 is SEHNR and CDR2 FQNEAQ (reference sequence). The CDR3 runs 14 residues. V was pared by 5 bases and J by 2 bases, with 12 bases between. The CDR3 coding sequence is TGTGCCAGCAGCAACGGACGGACTCAAGAGACCCAGTACTTC. Protein sequence: CASSNGRTQETQYF.

The rearrangement uses TRBV29-1 and TRBJ2-2; no clear D. Between the trimmed V and J ends, which lost 3 bases and 3 bases, there was a span of 14 bases. CDR3 size: 15 residues. In germline, CDR1 is SQVTM, CDR2 ANQGSEA. As DNA, the CDR3 is TGCAGCGTTGATTCTGACAAGGGCCACACCGGGGAGCTGTTTTTT. This encodes CSVDSDKGHTGELFF.

The chain employs TRBV3-1 and TRBJ2-5; D not resolved. V shed 1 base and J shed 7 bases, with 10 bases lying between them. Per the germline V gene, CDR1 is LGHDT and CDR2 is YNNKEL (reference sequence). CDR3 size: 13 residues. The DNA for the CDR3 is TGTGCCAGCAGCCAAGGAGGTTCTGGGACCCAGTACTTC. Residues: CASSQGGSGTQYF.

This clonotype was recorded many times. J is TRBJ2-1 and V is TRBV5-1; D call uncertain. Germline lookup yields CDR1 SGHRS and CDR2 YFSETQ. V lost 2 bases, J lost 9 bases, and 6 bases lay in between. The CDR3 is 11 residues long. In nucleotides, the CDR3 is TGCGCCAGCAGCTTCAAGGCTGAGCAGTTCTTC. This codes for CASSFKAEQFF.

This clonotype appeared a few times. The chain is built from TRBV7-8 and TRBJ1-5, with unresolved D. CDR3 length: 14 residues. The germline gives CDR1 SGHVS, CDR2 FQNEAQ. V gave up 3 bases and J gave up 0 bases, with 6 bases separating them. CDR3 region: CASSFTSSNQPQHF. The CDR3 DNA reads as TGTGCCAGCAGCTTTACCAGTAGCAATCAGCCCCAGCATTTT.

In its sample, this clonotype was seen many times. The chain combines TRBV11-2 with TRBJ2-3; D remains ambiguous. The germline V and J ends were trimmed by 5 bases and 7 bases, with 10 bases remaining between them. This CDR3 has 12 amino acids. The germline CDR1 and CDR2 sequences are SGHAT and FQNNGV. The CDR3 sequence is CASSPSTHTQYF. The DNA for the CDR3 is TGTGCCAGCAGCCCCTCGACGCATACGCAGTATTTT.

This clonotype was counted ten times or more. CDR3 in amino acids: CASGLVVYEQYF. CDR3 nucleotide sequence: TGTGCCAGCGGACTAGTGGTCTACGAGCAGTACTTC. The chain employs TRBV7-9 and TRBJ2-7; 7 bases agree with TRBD2. Germline assignment: CDR1 SEHNR and CDR2 FQNEAQ (reference sequence). V was clipped by 8 bases and J by 3 bases; unmatched bases: 4. This CDR3 is built from 12 residues.

As for this clonotype: Possible read error: a much larger clone is one base away. The gene calls are TRBV6-6 and TRBJ1-1; D gene ambiguous. CDR3 length equals 15 residues. Per the germline V gene, CDR1 is MNHNY and CDR2 is SVGAGI (reference sequence). CDR3 in DNA: TGTACCAGCAGTTACGTCAATGTTCATGAGCCTGAAGCTTTCTTT. Translated, it gives CTSSYVNVHEPEAFF.

This chain joins TRBV29-1 and TRBJ2-1; a possible D gene is TRBD2 (6 bases). This CDR3 has 13 residues. The germline CDR1 and CDR2 sequences are SQVTM and ANQGSEA. Trimming left V 5 bases short and J 2 bases short, with 10 bases between. In DNA, the CDR3 is TGCAGCGTTTGGAGGGCTACCTACAATGAGCAGTTCTTC. It yields the protein CSVWRATYNEQFF.

The chain joins TRBV5-1 to TRBJ2-5; weak D call: TRBD2 (6 bases). The germline CDR1 and CDR2 sequences are SGHRS and YFSETQ. This CDR3 is 15 amino acids long. V was pared by 1 base and J by 4 bases, with 14 bases between. In nucleotides, the CDR3 is TGCGCCAGCAGCTTGCGTGCGGGGATGGGAGAGACCCAGTACTTC. It specifies CASSLRAGMGETQYF.

This clonotype was seen many times. V usage is TRBV7-3 and J usage is TRBJ2-7; D unresolved. Trimming took off 5 bases at V and 2 bases at J, with 16 bases between the two ends. The CDR3 sequence is 15 residues long. Germline assignment: CDR1 SGHTA and CDR2 FQGTGA. The CDR3 spells CASSAHPGSPYEQYF. The DNA for the CDR3 is TGTGCCAGCAGCGCCCATCCGGGTTCTCCCTACGAGCAGTACTTC. Full variable domain (remainder filled in from reference TRBV7-3 and TRBJ2-7): GAGVSQTPSNKVTEKGKYVELRCDPISGHTALYWYRQSLGQGPEFLIYFQGTGAADDSGLPNDRFFAVRPEGSVSTLKIQRTERGDSAVYLCASSAHPGSPYEQYFGPGTRLTVT.

This clonotype appeared many times. V usage is TRBV20-1 and J usage is TRBJ1-4; D might be TRBD1 (5 bases). The CDR3 loop spans 14 amino acids. Per germline, CDR1 DFQATT and CDR2 SNEGSKA (reference sequence). V was cut by 1 base and J by 6 bases, with 12 bases left in between. The CDR3 sequence: CSARGDGGHEKLFF. The CDR3 nucleotides are TGCAGTGCTAGAGGGGATGGGGGTCATGAAAAACTGTTTTTT.